Listed here are 7 T cell receptor beta chains from one sample, sequenced in a study of blood T cell repertoires in COVID-19. Assay: immunoSEQ multiplex PCR; the TCRdb copy retains only in-frame clones and omits some. The data contain 110,000 or so clones, roughly 80% of them singletons. The sequenced sample consisted of peripheral blood. The receptors shown here come from a man aged 50 to 59 with acute or convalescent COVID-19.

This sequence joins TRBV30 and TRBJ1-3; 7 nucleotides line up with TRBD1. With 3 bases clipped from V and 8 bases from J, the junction kept 4 bases outside the gene matches. Germline V gene data show CDR1 as GTSNPN and CDR2 as SVGIG (reference sequence). CDR3 length: 12 amino acids. The CDR3 loop reads CAWRHRGDTIYF. The CDR3 DNA is TGTGCCTGGAGGCACAGGGGAGACACCATATATTTT.

This clone was seen more than once but under ten times. This chain uses TRBV7-9 with TRBJ2-1, with D possibly TRBD1 on 6 matching bases. There are 13 residues in the CDR3. The V end lost 1 base, the J end lost 6 bases, and 7 bases lay between the germline ends. Germline V gives CDR1 SEHNR, CDR2 FQNEAQ (reference sequence). This chain's CDR3 is CASSLGTVNEQFF. Here the CDR3 DNA reads TGTGCCAGCAGCTTAGGGACAGTCAATGAGCAGTTCTTC.

The CDR3 protein is CASSLADKQYF. The DNA for the CDR3 is TGTGCCAGCAGTTTAGCGGACAAGCAGTACTTC. J is TRBJ2-7 and V is TRBV28; TRBD1 is a possible D gene (5 bases). The CDR3 loop spans 11 amino acids. Trimming cost V 2 bases and J 8 bases, with 7 bases left between them. Germline loops: CDR1 MDHEN, CDR2 SYDVKM.

The table lists this clone with a few counts. This rearrangement joins TRBV5-6 to TRBJ2-2, with a tentative D call TRBD2 (5 bases). The germline CDR1 and CDR2 sequences are SGHDT and YYEEEE. Trimming removed 3 bases at V and 5 bases at J, with 8 bases between. This CDR3 spans 13 amino acids. CDR3 sequence: CASSWRVTGELFF. CDR3 nucleotide sequence: TGTGCCAGCAGCTGGCGGGTTACCGGGGAGCTGTTTTTT.

This rearrangement joins TRBV7-9 to TRBJ2-7; possibly TRBD2 for D (5 bases). Trimming shortened V by 0 bases and J by 4 bases, and 7 bases separated the two germline ends. Germline V gene sequence: CDR1 SEHNR, CDR2 FQNEAQ (reference sequence). This CDR3 contains 13 residues. The CDR3 bases are TGTGCCAGCAGCTTAGCGCCGGGGTACGAGCAGTACTTC. It specifies CASSLAPGYEQYF. Filled out from reference TRBV7-9 and TRBJ2-7, the complete variable domain reads DTGVSQNPRHKITKRGQNVTFRCDPISEHNRLYWYRQTLGQGPEFLTYFQNEAQLEKSRLLSDRFSAERPKGSFSTLEIQRTEQGDSAMYLCASSLAPGYEQYFGPGTRLTVT.

This clone was observed a few times. The chain has TRBV5-1 and TRBJ1-2, with a weak D call TRBD1 (5 bases). The germline V gene encodes CDR1 SGHRS and CDR2 YFSETQ. V shed 4 bases and J shed 4 bases, with 11 bases lying between them. This CDR3 region has 13 residues. The CDR3 DNA is TGCGCCAGCAGCCCAATTGACAGCTATGGCTACACCTTC. Translation: CASSPIDSYGYTF. Full variable domain (remainder filled in from reference TRBV5-1 and TRBJ1-2): KAGVTQTPRYLIKTRGQQVTLSCSPISGHRSVSWYQQTPGQGLQFLFEYFSETQRNKGNFPGRFSGRQFSNSRSEMNVSTLELGDSALYLCASSPIDSYGYTFGSGTRLTVV.

CDR3 in DNA: TGTGCCAGCCGTCAAGGTAGGGGCCGGACTGAAGCTTTCTTT. This sequence encodes CASRQGRGRTEAFF. The chain carries TRBV7-2 and TRBJ1-1; tentatively, D is TRBD1 (5 bases). CDR1 and CDR2 from the germline V gene are SGHTA and FQGNSA. The V end was cut by 8 bases, the J end by 5 bases, with 18 bases between. The CDR3 covers 14 residues.